Given below is one TCR beta chain in context. The sample comes from a study of tumor-infiltrating lymphocytes in localized non-small cell lung cancer. The germline V gene has CDR1 SGHDT and CDR2 YYEEEE. V gave up 1 base and J gave up 5 bases; unmatched junction bases: 2. CDR3 size: 13 residues. The protocol was immunoSEQ multiplex PCR, while the TCRdb copy is restricted to in-frame clones and leaves out a portion. The table has roughly 16,000 clones, about three quarters seen once. The specimen was lung tumor tissue. The chain links TRBV5-6 to TRBJ1-1; 7 nucleotides match TRBD1. The receptor comes from a human donor with non-small cell lung cancer. The CDR3 DNA is TGTGCCAGCAGCTTGACAGGGGTGACTGAAGCTTTCTTT. Residues: CASSLTGVTEAFF.